The clone carrying this TCR beta chain was counted a few times. What it binds is unknown. CDR1 SGHRS and CDR2 YFSETQ come from the germline V gene. This CDR3 region has 18 residues. V trimming: 2 bases; J trimming: 8 bases; junction bases outside the gene matches: 18. This sample stems from a study of identical twins. Study findings and constraints: Memory repertoires showed no such pattern, whereas abundant cord blood beta clonotypes carried fewer insertions. The study found excess low generation probability among twin-shared out-of-frame alpha sequences. Model-predicted out-of-frame TCR alpha sharing fell below observed values in monozygotic twins.

TCRdb used MiXCR to reprocess the 5' RACE reads, holding one entry per CDR3 protein. The data contain 1.5 million to 2 million distinct CDR3 sequences, roughly a third of them singletons. The receptor comes from a newborn girl in good health. Sequenced sample: cord blood. The J gene is TRBJ2-1, the V gene TRBV5-1; 8 bases are a match to TRBD2. In DNA, the CDR3 is TGCGCCAGCAGCTTAACCGCCAAAACTCCGGGACTAGGGCATGAGCAGTTCTTC. Its protein is CASSLTAKTPGLGHEQFF.